The 31 T cell receptor beta chains in this list originate from one sample, sequenced in a study of T cell changes during pregnancy in multiple sclerosis. The data were produced by immunoSEQ multiplex PCR, yet TCRdb's version contains in-frame clones alone and is incomplete. In the table there are around 60,000 clones, 93% of which are singletons. Specimen: peripheral blood, collected after pregnancy. These TCRs come from a female donor with multiple sclerosis, enrolled in a pregnancy study.

The chain links TRBV5-4 to TRBJ2-1; 10 bases line up with TRBD2. The germline gives CDR1 SGHNT, CDR2 YYREEE (reference sequence). The CDR3 has 15 amino acids. V trimming: 5 bases; J trimming: 7 bases; junction bases outside the gene matches: 9. CDR3 DNA sequence: TGTGCCAGCAGTGCCGGGACTAGCGCCTGGAATGAGCAGTTCTTC. Encoded protein: CASSAGTSAWNEQFF.

This chain connects TRBV19 to TRBJ1-2; 10 nucleotides agree with TRBD1. The V and J ends lost 8 bases and 8 bases, in that order; junction bases with no gene match: 8. CDR1 and CDR2 (germline): LNHDA, SQIVND (reference sequence). This CDR3 region has 13 residues. CDR3 loop: CASGGQGLNGYTF. CDR3 sequence (DNA): TGTGCCAGTGGGGGACAGGGGCTAAACGGCTACACCTTC.

This chain connects TRBV19 to TRBJ2-1; D might be TRBD2 (5 bases). Germline V gene data show CDR1 as LNHDA and CDR2 as SQIVND (reference sequence). The CDR3 totals 15 residues. V lost 3 bases to trimming and J lost 2 bases, with 11 bases between them. The CDR3, as DNA: TGTGCCAGTAGTATCTTACGGGGAGCCTACAATGAGCAGTTCTTC. The encoded protein is CASSILRGAYNEQFF.

V usage is TRBV5-1 and J usage is TRBJ2-5; possible D gene TRBD2, 5 bases. V lost 4 bases and J 5 bases, leaving 21 bases between the germline ends. The CDR3 loop spans 16 amino acids. Germline V gene data show CDR1 as SGHRS and CDR2 as YFSETQ. CDR3 coding DNA: TGCGCCAGCAGCCCGGAGGCGCCGAACCTGGTGGAGACCCAGTACTTC. It is translated as CASSPEAPNLVETQYF. Based on the CDR3 plus reference TRBV5-1 and TRBJ2-5, the full variable domain is KAGVTQTPRYLIKTRGQQVTLSCSPISGHRSVSWYQQTPGQGLQFLFEYFSETQRNKGNFPGRFSGRQFSNSRSEMNVSTLELGDSALYLCASSPEAPNLVETQYFGPGTRLLVL.

Notes on this clone: The sample holds other DNA sequences that translate to the same CDR3. This chain links TRBV27 with TRBJ2-1; 11 bases agree with TRBD2. Germline trimming cut 6 bases from V and 2 bases from J; bases unmatched to any gene: 3. Germline CDR1 MNHEY, CDR2 SMNVEV (reference sequence). The CDR3 has 15 residues. The CDR3 here is CASSLSGRAYNEQFF. CDR3 DNA sequence: TGTGCCAGCAGCCTTAGCGGGAGGGCCTACAATGAGCAGTTCTTC.

This chain connects TRBV4-2 to TRBJ2-7; possible D gene TRBD1, 7 bases. Germline CDR1 and CDR2: LGHNA and YNFKEQ. V was shortened by 4 bases and J by 3 bases, with 13 bases between the two germline ends. The CDR3 is made up of 14 amino acids. The CDR3 protein is CASSPQGGYYEQYF. CDR3 sequence (DNA): TGTGCCAGCAGCCCTCAGGGGGGATACTACGAGCAGTACTTC.

The chain links TRBV7-6 to TRBJ2-7; perhaps TRBD1 as D (5 bases). There are 14 residues in the CDR3. Germline CDR1 reads SGHVS; CDR2 reads FNYEAQ. With 1 base removed from V and 3 bases from J, the gap between germline ends came to 10 bases. In DNA form, the CDR3 reads TGTGCCAGCAGCTTAGTCCCCGACAGCTACGAGCAGTACTTC. It codes for CASSLVPDSYEQYF.

V and J are TRBV6-5 and TRBJ2-1; D is possibly TRBD1 (5 bases). V was shortened by 7 bases and J by 6 bases, with 19 bases between the two germline ends. Germline loops: CDR1 MNHEY, CDR2 SVGAGI. The CDR3 consists of 15 residues. CDR3 sequence reads: CASKGQSLGANEQFF. Written as DNA, the CDR3 is TGTGCCAGCAAGGGGCAGTCCCTTGGAGCCAATGAGCAGTTCTTC.

This clone has only one observation. The CDR3 DNA reads TGTGCCAGCAGCTTGCGGGTAAGGACAGGGGATGTTGAGCAGTTCTTC. This codes for CASSLRVRTGDVEQFF. The J gene is TRBJ2-1, the V gene TRBV5-8; 9 bases are shared with TRBD1. Trimming cost V 1 base and J 9 bases; bases outside gene matches: 11. Germline V gene data show CDR1 as SGHTS and CDR2 as YDEGEE. The CDR3 totals 16 residues.

This clone has a single count. This sequence joins TRBV5-1 and TRBJ1-1, with a tentative D call TRBD1 (5 bases). Trimming shortened V by 1 base and J by 5 bases, and 18 bases separated the two germline ends. The CDR3 is 16 amino acids. The germline V gene encodes CDR1 SGHRS and CDR2 YFSETQ. The CDR3 here is CASSLSGGTMRTEAFF. CDR3 coding DNA: TGCGCCAGCAGCTTGAGTGGCGGGACCATGAGGACTGAAGCTTTCTTT. The complete variable domain, with remaining parts taken from reference TRBV5-1 and TRBJ1-1, reads KAGVTQTPRYLIKTRGQQVTLSCSPISGHRSVSWYQQTPGQGLQFLFEYFSETQRNKGNFPGRFSGRQFSNSRSEMNVSTLELGDSALYLCASSLSGGTMRTEAFFGQGTRLTVV.

The chain couples TRBV13 to TRBJ1-5, with D unclear. CDR1 PRHDT and CDR2 FYEKMQ come from the germline V gene (reference sequence). This CDR3 contains 12 residues. Trimming left V 4 bases short and J 3 bases short, with 4 bases between. CDR3 DNA sequence: TGTGCCAGCAGCTCGTACAATCAGCCCCAGCATTTT. Its translation: CASSSYNQPQHF.

The V and J genes are TRBV28 and TRBJ2-3, with TRBD2 identical over 9 bases. Losses at the gene ends were 1 base for V and 4 bases for J; bases not matched to a gene: 12. The CDR3 has 18 amino acids. Germline V gene data show CDR1 as MDHEN and CDR2 as SYDVKM. This CDR3 reads CASSLFVGPEREADTQYF. CDR3 DNA sequence: TGTGCCAGCAGTTTATTCGTGGGTCCTGAGCGGGAGGCAGATACGCAGTATTTT.

This clone was detected a few times. The rearrangement joins TRBV30 to TRBJ1-4; 8 positions agree with TRBD1. J gave up 8 bases and V 3 bases, and 2 bases lay outside the gene matches. From germline, CDR1 is GTSNPN and CDR2 SVGIG (reference sequence). The CDR3 consists of 12 residues. Here the CDR3 DNA reads TGTGCCTGGAGCAGGGGGCGCGAAAAACTGTTTTTT. As protein: CAWSRGREKLFF.

The chain carries TRBV5-1 and TRBJ2-3; D gene uncertain. This CDR3 is 15 amino acids long. The germline V gene has CDR1 SGHRS and CDR2 YFSETQ. V lost 3 bases, J lost 2 bases, and 13 bases lay in between. CDR3 bases: TGCGCCAGCAGCTCAGACTCTCTCCCCACAGATACGCAGTATTTT. Translated: CASSSDSLPTDTQYF. Together with reference TRBV5-1 and TRBJ2-3, the CDR3 gives the full variable domain: KAGVTQTPRYLIKTRGQQVTLSCSPISGHRSVSWYQQTPGQGLQFLFEYFSETQRNKGNFPGRFSGRQFSNSRSEMNVSTLELGDSALYLCASSSDSLPTDTQYFGPGTRLTVL.

The gene calls are TRBV7-2 and TRBJ2-7; 8 bases are shared with TRBD1. This CDR3 contains 15 residues. The germline V gene has CDR1 SGHTA and CDR2 FQGNSA. Trimming cost V 5 bases and J 3 bases; bases outside gene matches: 9. The chain's CDR3 is CASSQGASAVYEQYF. In DNA, the CDR3 is TGTGCCAGCAGCCAGGGGGCTAGCGCGGTCTACGAGCAGTACTTC.

Written as DNA, the CDR3 is TGTGCCAGCAGCCAGGCGGATCTATCATTTCCTAGCACAGATACGCAGTATTTT. This gives the protein CASSQADLSFPSTDTQYF. The chain couples TRBV14 to TRBJ2-3; unclear D gene. The CDR3 covers 18 residues. Germline CDR1 SGHDN, CDR2 FVKESK. V shed 3 bases and J shed 0 bases, with 19 bases lying between them. Complete variable domain (other parts from reference TRBV14 and TRBJ2-3): EAGVTQFPSHSVIEKGQTVTLRCDPISGHDNLYWYRRVMGKEIKFLLHFVKESKQDESGMPNNRFLAERTGGTYSTLKVQPAELEDSGVYFCASSQADLSFPSTDTQYFGPGTRLTVL.

The chain joins TRBV28 to TRBJ2-3; TRBD2 aligns across 11 bases. CDR1 and CDR2 (germline): MDHEN, SYDVKM. The CDR3 loop spans 17 amino acids. J was trimmed by 5 bases and V by 2 bases; bases with no gene match: 9. The CDR3 loop is CASSLGSASGRIDTQYF. The CDR3 nucleotides read TGTGCCAGCAGTTTAGGTAGTGCTAGCGGGAGGATAGATACGCAGTATTTT.

This clone was recorded once. This chain links TRBV7-9 with TRBJ1-1; possibly TRBD1 for D (5 bases). V was cut by 5 bases and J by 3 bases, with 13 bases left in between. The germline V gene has CDR1 SEHNR and CDR2 FQNEAQ (reference sequence). There are 14 residues in the CDR3. CDR3 residues: CASSRDSQYTEAFF. CDR3 DNA sequence: TGTGCCAGCAGCCGCGACAGCCAGTACACTGAAGCTTTCTTT.

This clone was seen only once. This chain joins TRBV7-9 and TRBJ2-1; 7 bases align to TRBD1. CDR1 is SEHNR and CDR2 is FQNEAQ in the germline V gene (reference sequence). Germline trimming cut 5 bases from V and 9 bases from J; bases unmatched to any gene: 10. The CDR3 is 14 residues long. The CDR3 protein is CASSARQGFSEQFF. In nucleotides, the CDR3 is TGTGCCAGCAGCGCCCGACAGGGTTTCAGTGAGCAGTTCTTC.

The CDR3 spells CASSSTVNYGYTF. The CDR3 bases are TGTGCCAGCAGCTCAACAGTGAACTATGGCTACACCTTC. V usage is TRBV27 and J usage is TRBJ1-2, with no clear D. V gave up 6 bases and J gave up 2 bases, with 10 bases separating them. This CDR3 has 13 residues. Germline V gene data show CDR1 as MNHEY and CDR2 as SMNVEV (reference sequence).

This chain uses TRBV7-2 with TRBJ2-5, with TRBD1 identical over 8 bases. Per germline, CDR1 SGHTA and CDR2 FQGNSA. CDR3 size: 14 residues. V lost 5 bases, J lost 2 bases, and 4 bases stayed unmatched. CDR3 DNA sequence: TGTGCCAGCAGCGGACAGGGTCGGCAAGAGACCCAGTACTTC. It encodes CASSGQGRQETQYF.

The chain couples TRBV30 to TRBJ1-2, with a possible D match to TRBD1 (6 bases). There are 14 residues in the CDR3. Germline V lookup: CDR1 GTSNPN, CDR2 SVGIG (reference sequence). Between the trimmed V and J ends, which lost 0 bases and 2 bases, there was a span of 10 bases. This CDR3 reads CAWSVGQGNYGYTF. CDR3 nucleotide sequence: TGTGCCTGGAGTGTGGGGCAGGGGAACTATGGCTACACCTTC.

The V call is TRBV5-4, the J call TRBJ2-7; tentatively, D is TRBD1 (5 bases). This CDR3 spans 14 amino acids. Looked up from germline, CDR1 is SGHNT and CDR2 is YYREEE (reference sequence). V gave up 4 bases and J gave up 9 bases, with 20 bases separating them. CDR3 nucleotides: TGTGCCAGCAGCGACCGACAGACCAGTTTGGGGCAGTACTTC. Amino acids: CASSDRQTSLGQYF.

J is TRBJ2-7 and V is TRBV5-1; 7 nucleotides align to TRBD1. V was clipped by 4 bases and J by 7 bases; unmatched bases: 17. The germline CDR1 and CDR2 sequences are SGHRS and YFSETQ. This CDR3 region has 16 residues. CDR3: CASSRINRQGPGEQYF. Here the CDR3 DNA reads TGCGCCAGCAGCCGCATAAATCGACAGGGACCGGGGGAGCAGTACTTC.

The genes are TRBV15 and TRBJ2-7, with 7 bases that match TRBD2. Germline lookup yields CDR1 LNHNV and CDR2 YYDKDF (reference sequence). V gave up 5 bases and J gave up 4 bases; unmatched junction bases: 5. The CDR3 is 13 residues long. DNA for the CDR3: TGTGCCACCAGCCGGGACTACCCTTACGAGCAGTACTTC. Protein: CATSRDYPYEQYF.

This clone was observed a single time. For the CDR3, the DNA is TGTGCCACCAGCAGGGGACTAGCGGGAGGGACCGGGGAGCTGTTTTTT. It is translated as CATSRGLAGGTGELFF. The gene calls are TRBV15 and TRBJ2-2; 16 positions agree with TRBD2. CDR3 length equals 16 residues. The V and J ends lost 3 bases and 5 bases, in that order; junction bases with no gene match: 0. Germline loops: CDR1 LNHNV, CDR2 YYDKDF (reference sequence).

The V and J genes are TRBV12-5 and TRBJ2-1, with D perhaps matching TRBD2 (7 bases). There are 19 residues in the CDR3. V dropped 0 bases and J dropped 4 bases, with 22 bases sitting between them. CDR1 is LGHNT, CDR2 FRNRAP, per germline. CDR3 sequence (DNA): TGTGCTAGTGGTTTGGTACACTCGGGGGCTAGCGGAATTTACAATGAGCAGTTCTTC. Residues: CASGLVHSGASGIYNEQFF.

The J gene is TRBJ2-7, the V gene TRBV2, with 9 bases matching TRBD1. There are 14 residues in the CDR3. The germline gives CDR1 SNHLY, CDR2 FYNNEI. The junction had 11 bases not matched to a gene; V was cut back by 11 bases and J by 3 bases. As DNA, the CDR3 is TGTGCCTGTGGTGGACGACAGGGGGTCTACGAGCAGTACTTC. It yields the protein CACGGRQGVYEQYF.

The chain has TRBV19 and TRBJ1-4, with a possible D match to TRBD1 (6 bases). The CDR3 is 16 amino acids. Germline V gene sequence: CDR1 LNHDA, CDR2 SQIVND (reference sequence). The ends were cut back, 3 bases at V and 4 bases at J, with 15 bases in the middle. In nucleotides, the CDR3 is TGTGCCAGTAGTATCCACGAGACAGGACATAATGAAAAACTGTTTTTT. Translating gives CASSIHETGHNEKLFF.

The chain carries TRBV7-8 and TRBJ2-7; D might be TRBD1 (5 bases). This CDR3 region has 14 residues. V shed 2 bases and J shed 3 bases, with 11 bases lying between them. Looked up from germline, CDR1 is SGHVS and CDR2 is FQNEAQ. The CDR3 DNA reads as TGTGCCAGCAGCTTATCCGACAGTTTCTACGAGCAGTACTTC. This gives the protein CASSLSDSFYEQYF.

The V and J genes are TRBV5-6 and TRBJ2-3, with a weak D call TRBD1 (5 bases). The germline CDR1 and CDR2 sequences are SGHDT and YYEEEE. Between the trimmed V and J ends, which lost 0 bases and 0 bases, there was a span of 8 bases. There are 15 residues in the CDR3. CDR3 sequence: CASSLEQGSTDTQYF. The CDR3, as DNA: TGTGCCAGCAGCTTGGAGCAGGGTAGCACAGATACGCAGTATTTT.